This TCR beta chain was retrieved from a study of vaccination and CD4 T cells after COVID-19. Whole-study context: Convalescents were six males and four females, two of them Hispanic.

Time point reported: late sampling 161 to 241 days after vaccination in three convalescent patients. Described treatment: approximately nine-day PBMC culture with coronavirus spike peptide pools or control peptides (ViraFEST assay). With respect to this clonotype: Its antigen remains unidentified.

This CDR3 region has 16 residues. Trimming removed 11 bases from V and 6 bases from J; junction bases left unmatched: 20. Germline V CDR1 and CDR2: LNHNV, YYDKDF (reference sequence). Oncomine TCR Beta short-read sequencing was applied to DNA from cultured CD4+ T cells. From the PCR reads, TCRdb called clonotypes with MiXCR, one entry per CDR3 protein. The sample lists 20,000 to 25,000 distinct CDR3 sequences, around two fifths occurring once. This clonotype originated in a human donor who had recovered from COVID-19. The rearrangement links TRBV15 to TRBJ2-7, with 9 bases matching TRBD1. The specimen was CD4+ T cells from blood, cultured in vitro, collected about 7 months after SARS-CoV-2 vaccination. The chain's CDR3 is CAHGPDRGESLVEQYF. In DNA, the CDR3 is TGTGCCCACGGGCCGGACAGGGGCGAATCCTTGGTCGAGCAGTACTTC.